This TCR beta chain was identified during a study of T-cell memory formation after mild COVID-19 (dated by TCRdb to the early 2020s). Background for the entire study: TCR sequence clusters from the two donors were found to be largely donor specific. Longitudinal TCRalpha and TCRbeta repertoire sequencing tracked T-cell clones expanding and contracting after mild COVID-19 in a couple of donors. The cohort was made up of two young adult volunteers, one female and one male, who were previously healthy.

TCRdb lists the instrument as Illumina NovaSeq 6000. Using 5'RACE with constant-segment primers, TCRalpha and TCRbeta cDNA libraries were constructed, with sample barcodes and unique molecular identifiers added in the process. Trizol reagent was used to extract RNA from every sample. Libraries were amplified in two PCR steps, with a second sample barcode and Illumina TruSeq adapters added in the second step. Libraries were sequenced on an Illumina NovaSeq with 2 x 150 bp paired-end reads. As for the authors' bioinformatics: The reads were demultiplexed and collapsed into UMI-guided consensus sequences using migec v1.2.7. With mixcr v2.1.11, UMI consensuses were aligned to TRA and TRB V and J templates and assembled into clonotypes. Clonotypes were classified as expanded or contracted when called significant by both edgeR and NoisET, with noise models trained on biological replicates. edgeR calls used a false discovery rate-adjusted p below 0.01 and a log2 fold-change threshold of 1. As an exploratory analysis of dynamics, max-normalized trajectories of the 1000 most abundant clonotypes were examined by PCA with hierarchical clustering. Each responding clone was given a CD4 or CD8 phenotype based on the CD4+ and CD8+ repertoires, which had been sequenced separately. TCRdb passed the public sequencing reads through fastp at Q25 and MiXCR, retaining productive beta sequences. Every distinct CDR3 protein forms one entry, paired with its most common genes and DNA. TCRdb's processing, not the authors' own work, is the source of the V and J calls. The sample table shows a few hundred thousand distinct CDR3 sequences, and roughly 17% are seen once. The ten top clones hold roughly a fifth of the sample.

Ficoll-Paque density gradient centrifugation was the method used to isolate PBMCs. Comment on this clonotype: No antigen is known for it. The sample holds no much larger clone one base away, and base qualities are not on file.

Overall results and qualifications from the work: Only a couple of mild cases were covered in the study, and larger cohorts including severe cases with pre-infection samples were considered necessary. Balanced CD4/CD8 phenotypes were observed for clones contracting from day 15 to 85, whereas a bias towards CD4+ was observed for a second wave of clones expanding from day 15 to 37. The detection of some responding clones in pre-infection memory suggests that pre-existing cross-reactive memory T cells joined the SARS-CoV-2 response. SARS-CoV-2 specificity was not confirmed for the second-wave clones peaking on day 37. Contracting CD4+ clones were found mainly in CM and EM memory subsets, while CD8+ clones were enriched in EMRA.

Trimming removed 2 bases from V and 6 bases from J; the gene matches leave 1 base unexplained. Looking up the germline V gene (reference sequence) yields CDR1 MNHEY and CDR2 SMNVEV. There are 15 amino acids in the CDR3, from cysteine to phenylalanine inclusive. The read is trimmed to its CDR3 DNA, 45 bases read in frame from base 1. This TCR was sampled from a man aged 18 to 30 who had mild COVID-19 (a few samples of this study predate the infection). The sample titles of this study are shuffled in the database, so cell type and time point are left out; the donor was told from shared clones. The sequence joins TRBV27 to TRBJ2-2, and TRBD2 matches 12 of the central bases. Sample: PBMCs or a T cell subset sorted from them (not recorded which). The DNA sequence is TGTGCCAGCAGTTTACTAGCGGGGGGGGCCGGGGAGCTGTTTTTT. Its protein reads: CASSLLAGGAGELFF.